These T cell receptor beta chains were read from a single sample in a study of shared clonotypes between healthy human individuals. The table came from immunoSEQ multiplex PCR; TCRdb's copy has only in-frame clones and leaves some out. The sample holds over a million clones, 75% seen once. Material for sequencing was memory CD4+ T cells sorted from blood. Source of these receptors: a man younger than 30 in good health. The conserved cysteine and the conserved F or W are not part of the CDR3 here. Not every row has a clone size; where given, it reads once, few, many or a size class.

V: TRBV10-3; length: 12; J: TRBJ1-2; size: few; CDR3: AARSGGENYGYT
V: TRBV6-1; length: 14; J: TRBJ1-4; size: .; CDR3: ASSEDHDRGYEKLF
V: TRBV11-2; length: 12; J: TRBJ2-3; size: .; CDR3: ASSFGGALDTQY
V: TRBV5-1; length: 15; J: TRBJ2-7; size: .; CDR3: ASSLSSLGGPTSEQY
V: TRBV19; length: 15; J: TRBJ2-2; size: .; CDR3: ASSNAPGLQNTGELF
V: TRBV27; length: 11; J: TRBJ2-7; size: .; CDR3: ASLQRALHEQY
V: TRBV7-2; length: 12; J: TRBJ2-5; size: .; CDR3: ASSSGTSGETQY
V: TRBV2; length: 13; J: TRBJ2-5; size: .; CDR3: ASSADRYSKETQY
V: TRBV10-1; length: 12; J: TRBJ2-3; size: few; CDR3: ASSETRVTDTQY
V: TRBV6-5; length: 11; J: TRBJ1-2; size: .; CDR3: ASGTDTNYGYT
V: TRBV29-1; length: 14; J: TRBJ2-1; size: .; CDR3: SVFALPGQGNNEQF
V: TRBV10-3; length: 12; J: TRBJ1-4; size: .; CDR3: AISESPGNEKLF
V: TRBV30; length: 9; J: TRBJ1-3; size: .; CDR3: ARAGGNTIY
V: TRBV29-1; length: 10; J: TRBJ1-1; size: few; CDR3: SVQTGSTEAF
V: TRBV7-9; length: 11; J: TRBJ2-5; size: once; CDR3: ASLTQGGETQY
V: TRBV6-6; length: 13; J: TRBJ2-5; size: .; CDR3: ASSYGRLSQETQY
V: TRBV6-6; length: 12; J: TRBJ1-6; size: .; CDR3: ASLMRNDNSPLH
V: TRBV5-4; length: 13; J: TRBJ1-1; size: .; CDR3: ASSLIKGLNTEAF
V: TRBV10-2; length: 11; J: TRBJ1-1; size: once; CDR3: ACLQGGNTEAF
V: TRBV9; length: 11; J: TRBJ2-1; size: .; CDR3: ASSKNRGDEQF
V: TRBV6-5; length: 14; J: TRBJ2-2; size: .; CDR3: ASRYPGTSGIGELF
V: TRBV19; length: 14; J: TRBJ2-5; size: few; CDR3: ASSTLPGQGKKTQY
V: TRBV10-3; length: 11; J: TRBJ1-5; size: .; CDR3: AISEAGDQPQH
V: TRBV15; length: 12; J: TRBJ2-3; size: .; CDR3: ATSRLAGEDTQY
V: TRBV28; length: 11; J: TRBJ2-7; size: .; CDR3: ASSPPPIYEQY
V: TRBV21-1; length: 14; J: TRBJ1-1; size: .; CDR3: ASSKTGASMNTEAF
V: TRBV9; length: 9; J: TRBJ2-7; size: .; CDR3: ASSALYEQY
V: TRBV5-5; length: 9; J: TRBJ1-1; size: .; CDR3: ASSYGTEAF
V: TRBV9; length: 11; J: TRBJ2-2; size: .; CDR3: ASSWGWTGELF
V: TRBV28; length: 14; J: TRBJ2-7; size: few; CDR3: ASSLIPRQGGNEQY
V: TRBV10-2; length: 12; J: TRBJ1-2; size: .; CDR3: ASSDSARVYGYT
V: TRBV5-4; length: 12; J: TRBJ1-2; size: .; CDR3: ASSWDTDLYGYT
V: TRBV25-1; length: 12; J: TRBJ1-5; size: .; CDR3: ASSETGLGQPQH
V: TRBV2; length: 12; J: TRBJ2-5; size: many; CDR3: ASRWGTSSETQY
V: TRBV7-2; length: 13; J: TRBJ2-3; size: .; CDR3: ASSTGTGRTDTQY
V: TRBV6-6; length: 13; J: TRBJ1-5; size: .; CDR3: ASSYFGQSNQPQH
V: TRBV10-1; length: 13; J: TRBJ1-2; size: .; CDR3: ASSLKAGGPYGYT
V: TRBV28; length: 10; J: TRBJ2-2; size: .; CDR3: ASRRQAGELF
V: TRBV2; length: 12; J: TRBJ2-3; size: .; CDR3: ASSGAGVGDTQY
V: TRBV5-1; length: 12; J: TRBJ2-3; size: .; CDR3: ASSLAAGRDTQY
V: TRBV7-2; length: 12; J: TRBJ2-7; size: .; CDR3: ASSQRTGSYEQY
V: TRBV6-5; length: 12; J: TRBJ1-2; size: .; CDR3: ASSYGAGAVGYT
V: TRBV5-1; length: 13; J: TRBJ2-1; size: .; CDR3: ASSLESAKGNEQF
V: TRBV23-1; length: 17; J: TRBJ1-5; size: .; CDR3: ASSQSYECRDSGRQPQH
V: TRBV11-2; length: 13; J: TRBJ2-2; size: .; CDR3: ASSWGMANTGELF
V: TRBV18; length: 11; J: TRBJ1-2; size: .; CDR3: ASSPQTSYGYT
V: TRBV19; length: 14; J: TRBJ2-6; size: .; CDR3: ATVAGGPGGANVLT
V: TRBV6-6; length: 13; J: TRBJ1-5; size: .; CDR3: ASSSRTGRNQPQH
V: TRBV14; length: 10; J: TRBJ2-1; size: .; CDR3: ASSQDRRVMF
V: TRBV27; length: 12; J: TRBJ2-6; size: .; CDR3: ASSLSAGTGVLT
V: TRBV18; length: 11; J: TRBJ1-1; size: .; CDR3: ASSSDLNTEAF
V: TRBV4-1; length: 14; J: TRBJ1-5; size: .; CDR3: ASSQEPTGSNQPQH
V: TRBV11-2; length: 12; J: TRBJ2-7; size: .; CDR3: ASSLRRWSYEQY